One and the same sample provided the 25 T cell receptor beta chains below, sequenced in a study of blood T cell repertoires in COVID-19. This table comes from immunoSEQ multiplex PCR, and its TCRdb copy is limited to in-frame clones, with some not included. The sample holds 300,000 to 400,000 clones; 70% to 90% are singletons and the top ten take 4% to 5%. The sample consisted of PBMCs or T cells enriched from blood (not recorded which). The receptor set was obtained from a woman in her 40s with acute COVID-19.

J is TRBJ1-4 and V is TRBV12-2. TRBV12-2 corresponds to a pseudogene. This CDR3 region has 17 residues. The CDR3 is CASRLVKREGPDEKLFF. CDR3 DNA: TGTGCAAGTCGCTTAGTAAAACGGGAGGGTCCCGATGAAAAACTGTTTTTT.

The V call is TRBV27, the J call TRBJ2-7; perhaps TRBD1 as D (5 bases). With 6 bases removed from V and 3 bases from J, the gap between germline ends came to 12 bases. The CDR3 loop spans 13 amino acids. The V gene's germline CDR1 is MNHEY and CDR2 SMNVEV (reference sequence). The CDR3 DNA is TGTGCCAGCAGACTGCACCAGGGCTACGAGCAGTACTTC. The encoded protein is CASRLHQGYEQYF.

This chain joins TRBV29-1 and TRBJ2-3; possibly TRBD1 for D (5 bases). The CDR3 covers 14 residues. V was cut by 4 bases and J by 1 base, with 12 bases left in between. Germline V gene sequence: CDR1 SQVTM, CDR2 ANQGSEA. The CDR3 DNA follows: TGCAGCGTTGGGGTCCGCAGGGGCACAGATACGCAGTATTTT. Its translation: CSVGVRRGTDTQYF.

This chain uses TRBV18 with TRBJ2-3; D is possibly TRBD2 (5 bases). This CDR3 has 15 amino acids. The V gene's germline CDR1 is KGHSH and CDR2 LQKENI. V lost 4 bases and J 3 bases, leaving 14 bases between the germline ends. CDR3 residues: CASSRGSVGTDTQYF. Here the CDR3 DNA reads TGTGCCAGCTCACGGGGTAGCGTAGGTACAGATACGCAGTATTTT.

The genes are TRBV3-1 (or the pseudogene TRBV3-2) and TRBJ2-7; D possibly corresponds to TRBD2 (5 bases). This CDR3 spans 15 amino acids. Deletions cut 1 base from V and 3 bases from J, with 13 bases between. Germline values: CDR1 LGHDT, CDR2 YNNKEL (reference sequence). CDR3 DNA sequence: TGTGCCAGCAGCCAAGTCTGGGGAGAAGGCTACGAGCAGTACTTC. Amino acid sequence: CASSQVWGEGYEQYF.

This chain links TRBV5-1 with TRBJ1-2, with 8 bases matching TRBD1. CDR1 SGHRS and CDR2 YFSETQ come from the germline V gene. CDR3 length: 13 amino acids. Trimming removed 4 bases from V and 3 bases from J; junction bases left unmatched: 2. The CDR3 coding sequence is TGCGCCAGCAGCGGGACAGGAGACTATGGCTACACCTTC. Translating it yields CASSGTGDYGYTF.

Regarding this clone: The same CDR3 arises from other DNA sequences in this sample as well. The chain recombines TRBV9 with TRBJ1-4; D perhaps matches TRBD1 (6 bases). Looked up from germline, CDR1 is SGDLS and CDR2 is YYNGEE. CDR3 length equals 14 residues. V lost 4 bases to trimming and J lost 3 bases, with 10 bases between them. In DNA form, the CDR3 reads TGTGCCAGCAGCCCGGGGGGGCCTAATGAAAAACTGTTTTTT. This sequence encodes CASSPGGPNEKLFF.

The chain joins TRBV7-2 to TRBJ1-4, with D perhaps TRBD1 (5 bases). This CDR3 contains 15 residues. Germline-derived CDR1 and CDR2 are SGHTA and FQGNSA. V dropped 1 base and J dropped 7 bases, with 13 bases sitting between them. CDR3 sequence (DNA): TGTGCCAGCAGCTTAGGGGGCGGGAAGGGTGAAAAACTGTTTTTT. As protein: CASSLGGGKGEKLFF.

The rearrangement uses TRBV4-1 and TRBJ1-4; 12 bases are a match to TRBD1. Germline V gene data show CDR1 as MGHRA and CDR2 as YSYEKL. CDR3 length: 17 residues. Losses at the gene ends were 6 bases for V and 3 bases for J; bases not matched to a gene: 8. The CDR3 loop reads CASRPGQGARANEKLFF. The CDR3 DNA follows: TGCGCCAGCAGACCGGGACAGGGGGCGCGGGCTAATGAAAAACTGTTTTTT.

The chain carries TRBV5-1 and TRBJ1-6; D remains ambiguous. The CDR3 is 13 residues long. V was pared by 5 bases and J by 10 bases, with 13 bases between. Germline CDR1 reads SGHRS; CDR2 reads YFSETQ. CDR3 DNA: TGCGCCAGCAGACTAACATGGCCCTCACCCCTCCACTTT. Translating it yields CASRLTWPSPLHF.

The chain employs TRBV19 and TRBJ1-1; TRBD1 agrees at 7 bases. The V segment lost 8 bases and the J segment 8 bases; nucleotides outside the gene matches: 17. Germline V gene data show CDR1 as LNHDA and CDR2 as SQIVND (reference sequence). CDR3 size: 15 residues. CDR3 DNA sequence: TGTGCCAGTTTAAAGCCCAACAGGGGAGAGGACGAAGCTTTCTTT. Protein product: CASLKPNRGEDEAFF.

This sequence joins TRBV18 and TRBJ1-3; D is ambiguous. The CDR3 spans 12 residues. Germline V gene lookup returns CDR1 KGHSH and CDR2 LQKENI. V shed 2 bases and J shed 4 bases, with 3 bases lying between them. The CDR3 spells CASSPEGNTIYF. The CDR3 nucleotides read TGTGCCAGCTCACCAGAGGGAAACACCATATATTTT.

The gene calls are TRBV9 and TRBJ1-3; D is ambiguous. Germline V gene lookup returns CDR1 SGDLS and CDR2 YYNGEE. This CDR3 region has 15 residues. V dropped 4 bases and J dropped 2 bases, with 13 bases sitting between them. CDR3 amino acids: CASSSRREAGNTIYF. The CDR3 bases are TGTGCCAGCAGCTCCCGAAGGGAGGCTGGAAACACCATATATTTT.

This clone was detected a few times. The J gene is TRBJ2-5, the V gene TRBV7-7; TRBD2 aligns across 9 bases. Germline V gene sequence: CDR1 SSHAT, CDR2 FNYEAQ (reference sequence). The CDR3 is 20 amino acids. The V gene end was trimmed by 5 bases and the J gene end by 3 bases; junction bases not matched to a gene: 22. CDR3 region: CASSRFIQGDAGGLEETQYF. DNA for the CDR3: TGTGCCAGCAGCCGATTTATACAGGGCGATGCGGGGGGGCTGGAAGAGACCCAGTACTTC.

The chain links TRBV2 to TRBJ2-1, with 16 bases aligning to TRBD2. Germline trimming cut 1 base from V and 8 bases from J; bases unmatched to any gene: 2. The CDR3 covers 16 residues. The germline CDR1 and CDR2 sequences are SNHLY and FYNNEI. CDR3 coding DNA: TGTGCCAGCAGTGAAGTGGGACTAGCGGGAGGGCATGAGCAGTTCTTC. This gives the protein CASSEVGLAGGHEQFF.

This chain uses TRBV19 with TRBJ2-4; D might be TRBD1 (6 bases). The ends were cut back, 1 base at V and 10 bases at J, with 14 bases in the middle. Germline CDR1 LNHDA, CDR2 SQIVND (reference sequence). This CDR3 is 14 amino acids long. The DNA of the CDR3 is TGTGCCAGTAGTATAGGGTGGGCAGGGGATATTCAGTACTTC. It codes for CASSIGWAGDIQYF.

The gene calls are TRBV28 and TRBJ2-7; 7 bases line up with TRBD2. The CDR3 extends over 14 amino acids. In germline, CDR1 is MDHEN, CDR2 SYDVKM. The V segment lost 3 bases and the J segment 6 bases; nucleotides outside the gene matches: 8. For the CDR3, the DNA is TGTGCCAGCAGTTTGCGGCGGGAGTTAGTCGAGCAGTACTTC. Translated: CASSLRRELVEQYF.

J is TRBJ2-7 and V is TRBV7-2, with 8 bases identical to TRBD2. After removal of 6 bases from V and 6 bases from J, the junction contained 7 bases not matched to a gene. The CDR3 is made up of 13 amino acids. Looked up from germline, CDR1 is SGHTA and CDR2 is FQGNSA. The CDR3 here is CASSWGLVTEQYF. The CDR3 nucleotides read TGTGCCAGCAGTTGGGGACTAGTCACCGAGCAGTACTTC. Supplemented by reference TRBV7-2 and TRBJ2-7, the full variable domain reads GAGVSQSPSNKVTEKGKDVELRCDPISGHTALYWYRQSLGQGLEFLIYFQGNSAPDKSGLPSDRFSAERTGGSVSTLTIQRTQQEDSAVYLCASSWGLVTEQYFGPGTRLTVT.

V usage is TRBV7-2 and J usage is TRBJ2-5; 8 bases are a match to TRBD1. CDR1 SGHTA and CDR2 FQGNSA come from the germline V gene. The CDR3 is made up of 13 amino acids. J gave up 3 bases and V 5 bases, and 2 bases lay outside the gene matches. This chain's CDR3 is CASSMDREETQYF. In DNA form, the CDR3 reads TGTGCCAGCAGCATGGACAGGGAAGAGACCCAGTACTTC. The full variable domain, completed using reference TRBV7-2 and TRBJ2-5, is GAGVSQSPSNKVTEKGKDVELRCDPISGHTALYWYRQSLGQGLEFLIYFQGNSAPDKSGLPSDRFSAERTGGSVSTLTIQRTQQEDSAVYLCASSMDREETQYFGPGTRLLVL.

The chain uses TRBV5-1 and TRBJ2-3; D is undetermined. Trimming cost V 4 bases and J 13 bases, with 19 bases left between them. Germline values: CDR1 SGHRS, CDR2 YFSETQ. This CDR3 is built from 13 residues. Written as DNA, the CDR3 is TGCGCCAGCAGCCTCCCGGGTACCACCACTAAGTATTTT. This gives the protein CASSLPGTTTKYF.

This chain joins TRBV11-1 and TRBJ1-3, with 7 bases lining up with TRBD1. Germline trimming cut 5 bases from V and 4 bases from J; bases unmatched to any gene: 5. The CDR3 contains 14 residues. Germline V gives CDR1 SGHAT, CDR2 FQDESV (reference sequence). The CDR3 protein is CASSQQGFGNTIYF. Written as DNA, the CDR3 is TGTGCCAGCAGCCAACAGGGGTTCGGAAACACCATATATTTT.

This clone showed up many times. V is TRBV5-1 and J is TRBJ1-6; D call uncertain. The V gene's germline CDR1 is SGHRS and CDR2 YFSETQ. Trimming left V 1 base short and J 7 bases short, with 15 bases between. This CDR3 has 16 amino acids. CDR3 bases: TGCGCCAGCAGCTTGAGTTCGATACAGCCGAATTCACCCCTCCACTTT. Residues: CASSLSSIQPNSPLHF.

The V and J genes are TRBV12-5 and TRBJ1-6, with D perhaps TRBD1 (5 bases). Trimming took off 4 bases at V and 0 bases at J, with 7 bases between the two ends. CDR3 length: 15 residues. The germline gives CDR1 LGHNT, CDR2 FRNRAP. This CDR3 is CASGSGGSYNSPLHF. For the CDR3, the DNA is TGTGCTAGTGGTTCGGGGGGCTCCTATAATTCACCCCTCCACTTT. Filled out from reference TRBV12-5 and TRBJ1-6, the complete variable domain reads DARVTQTPRHKVTEMGQEVTMRCQPILGHNTVFWYRQTMMQGLELLAYFRNRAPLDDSGMPKDRFSAEMPDATLATLKIQPSEPRDSAVYFCASGSGGSYNSPLHFGNGTRLTVT.

This clone is a singleton in its sample. The chain is built from TRBV6-4 and TRBJ2-1; D perhaps matches TRBD2 (5 bases). V lost 4 bases to trimming and J lost 7 bases, with 11 bases between them. From germline, CDR1 is MRHNA and CDR2 SNTAGT. The CDR3 contains 13 residues. The CDR3 bases are TGTGCCAGCAGTGCCGGTAGGGAGAATGAGCAGTTCTTC. Its translation: CASSAGRENEQFF.

This sequence joins TRBV24-1 and TRBJ2-6; TRBD1 matches 8 bases. J lost 2 bases, V lost 4 bases, and 3 bases had no gene match. The CDR3 is made up of 16 amino acids. CDR1 is KGHDR, CDR2 SFDVKD, per germline. DNA of the CDR3: TGTGCCACCAGTGAAACCAGGGGGCCTGGGGCCAACGTCCTGACTTTC. Translation gives CATSETRGPGANVLTF.